The rows below give T cell receptor beta chains drawn from one sample of a study of identical twins. MiXCR was run by TCRdb on the 5' RACE reads, yielding one entry per CDR3 protein. The sample holds about 240,000 distinct CDR3 sequences, approximately 7.9% seen once. The same sample was also used in a study of yellow fever vaccine responses in identical twins.

What was sequenced was CD8+ T cells sorted from blood. Receptor source: a woman between 18 and 29 years old in good health. Each CDR3 is given with its conserved first and last residue. Fields, in order: J gene, V gene, clone size, D gene, CDR3 protein, CDR3 DNA. A D gene is named only where the DNA matches it firmly. Clone size is stated in some rows and not others, as once, few, many or a class when expanded.

TRBJ1-2,TRBV10-3,few,NA,CAISGRGQLVNYGYTF,TGTGCCATCAGTGGACGCGGGCAGCTAGTGAACTATGGCTACACCTTC
TRBJ1-1,TRBV15,NA,NA,CATSRDRGVGTEAFF,TGTGCCACCAGCAGAGATCGGGGGGTAGGGACTGAAGCTTTCTTT
TRBJ1-1,TRBV12-3/TRBV12-4,NA,TRBD1,CASSPTGSAEAFF,TGTGCCAGCAGCCCGACAGGGTCGGCGGAAGCTTTCTTT
TRBJ2-7,TRBV29-1,many,NA,CSVENQGSHEQYF,TGCAGCGTTGAAAATCAGGGTTCGCACGAGCAGTACTTC
TRBJ1-3,TRBV7-6,few,NA,CASSLWGSGNTIYF,TGTGCCAGCAGCTTATGGGGCTCTGGAAACACCATATATTTT
TRBJ2-1,TRBV6-2/TRBV6-3,NA,NA,CASSYSINEQFF,TGTGCCAGCAGTTACTCGATCAATGAGCAGTTCTTC
TRBJ1-2,TRBV15,few,NA,CATSRDQGPDGYTF,TGTGCCACCAGCAGAGATCAAGGACCAGATGGCTACACCTTC
TRBJ2-7,TRBV7-9,NA,NA,CASSTGGHLTYEQYF,TGTGCCAGCAGCACCGGGGGGCACCTTACCTACGAGCAGTACTTC
TRBJ1-2,TRBV6-1,many,TRBD1,CASSTGTGRTNYGYTF,TGTGCCAGCAGCACCGGGACAGGGAGAACTAACTATGGCTACACCTTC
TRBJ2-3,TRBV11-2,few,NA,CASSWDGDTQYF,TGTGCCAGCAGCTGGGACGGCGATACGCAGTATTTT
TRBJ2-7,TRBV11-2,NA,NA,CASSIGGSVGYEQYF,TGTGCCAGCAGCATCGGCGGTAGCGTTGGGTACGAGCAGTACTTC
TRBJ2-3,TRBV12-3/TRBV12-4,many,NA,CASSLFEGGGVDTQYF,TGTGCCAGCAGTTTATTCGAGGGAGGAGGGGTAGATACGCAGTATTTT
TRBJ2-1,TRBV24-1,many,NA,CATSPTGSAYNEQFF,TGTGCCACCTCCCCCACCGGGTCGGCCTACAATGAGCAGTTCTTC
TRBJ2-1,TRBV4-1,many,NA,CASSRLSSYNEQFF,TGCGCCAGCAGCCGACTTAGCTCCTACAATGAGCAGTTCTTC
TRBJ2-3,TRBV4-1,many,TRBD2,CASSPGLAGGPSTDTQYF,TGCGCCAGCAGCCCTGGACTAGCGGGAGGCCCGAGCACAGATACGCAGTATTTT
TRBJ2-1,TRBV7-2,few,NA,CASTLLSGSSYNEQFF,TGTGCCAGCACCCTCCTCTCAGGGAGCTCCTACAATGAGCAGTTCTTC
TRBJ1-1,TRBV11-2,few,NA,CASSLGADLRNTEAFF,TGTGCCAGCAGCTTAGGGGCAGACCTAAGGAACACTGAAGCTTTCTTT
TRBJ2-1,TRBV4-1,few,NA,CASSQGPGGSYNEQFF,TGCGCCAGCAGCCAAGGGCCCGGGGGAAGCTACAATGAGCAGTTCTTC
TRBJ2-7,TRBV27,few,NA,CASSLSRGSYEQYF,TGTGCCAGCAGTTTATCGAGGGGCTCCTACGAGCAGTACTTC
TRBJ2-3,TRBV10-2,few,TRBD1,CAVGTGGLDTQYF,TGCGCGGTAGGGACAGGGGGATTAGATACGCAGTATTTT
TRBJ2-3,TRBV3-1,many,NA,CASSQDEGVIGRTDTQYF,TGTGCCAGCAGCCAAGATGAAGGGGTGATCGGACGCACAGATACGCAGTATTTT
TRBJ2-1,TRBV24-1,NA,NA,CATSGTGNEQFF,TGTGCCACCAGTGGTACGGGGAATGAGCAGTTCTTC
TRBJ1-1,TRBV29-1,many,NA,CSHSDGNTEAFF,TGCAGCCACTCGGACGGGAACACTGAAGCTTTCTTT
TRBJ2-1,TRBV7-9,NA,NA,CASSTRQTQDWDEQFF,TGTGCCAGCAGCACACGACAGACCCAGGATTGGGATGAGCAGTTCTTC
TRBJ1-5,TRBV4-1,few,NA,CASSQDWESYQPQHF,TGCGCCAGCAGCCAAGATTGGGAAAGCTATCAGCCCCAGCATTTT
TRBJ2-1,TRBV5-1,many,NA,CASSLDRHEQFF,TGCGCCAGCAGCTTGGATCGGCACGAGCAGTTCTTC
TRBJ2-1,TRBV13,few,TRBD1,CASSQTGTASYNEQFF,TGTGCCAGCAGCCAGACCGGGACAGCTTCTTACAATGAGCAGTTCTTC
TRBJ2-3,TRBV6-2/TRBV6-3,few,TRBD2,CATGDPGLETDTQYF,TGTGCCACCGGGGACCCGGGACTAGAAACAGATACGCAGTATTTT
TRBJ2-1,TRBV11-1,NA,NA,CASSLGPRVRAERDNEQFF,TGTGCCAGCAGCTTAGGTCCTCGGGTTCGGGCAGAGCGGGACAATGAGCAGTTCTTC
TRBJ2-1,TRBV9,few,NA,CASSVVSGYEQFF,TGTGCCAGCAGCGTAGTGAGCGGCTATGAGCAGTTCTTC
TRBJ2-1,TRBV2,NA,NA,CASPKSGGYNEQFF,TGTGCCAGTCCGAAGTCCGGGGGCTACAATGAGCAGTTCTTC